Listed below are T cell receptor beta chains from one sample, sequenced in a study of CD8 T cells in Susac syndrome. TCRdb itself ran the immunoSEQ multiplex PCR reads through MiXCR, one entry per CDR3 protein. The sample contains 85,000 to 90,000 distinct CDR3 sequences, roughly 93% of which appear only once. Specimen: CD8+ T cells from PBMCs. The source of these receptors is a human donor in good health. Both conserved end residues are part of each CDR3. Each record gives: J gene, D gene, clone size, V gene, CDR3 DNA, CDR3 protein. A D gene is named only where the DNA matches it firmly. Size tells how often a clone was seen (once, few, many) or the class of an expanded clone, and some rows leave it out.

j_gene: TRBJ1-2
d_gene: TRBD1
abundance: .
v_gene: TRBV11-2
CDR3nt: TGTGCCAGCAGCTTACAGCAGGGGGCTAACTATGGCTACACCTTC
CDR3aa: CASSLQQGANYGYTF

j_gene: TRBJ2-3
d_gene: TRBD2
abundance: .
v_gene: TRBV6-4
CDR3nt: TGTGCCAGCAGTCAGGGCGGGGGGGCCTCAGATACGCAGTATTTT
CDR3aa: CASSQGGGASDTQYF

j_gene: TRBJ1-1
d_gene: .
abundance: .
v_gene: TRBV5-6
CDR3nt: TGTGCCAGCAGCTTTAGATATCTGCATGAAGCTTTCTTT
CDR3aa: CASSFRYLHEAFF

j_gene: TRBJ1-2
d_gene: .
abundance: .
v_gene: TRBV5-6
CDR3nt: TGTGCCAGCAGACCAGGGGCCTATGGCTACACCTTC
CDR3aa: CASRPGAYGYTF

j_gene: TRBJ2-5
d_gene: .
abundance: .
v_gene: TRBV20-1
CDR3nt: TGCAGTGCTAGAGGTCCAGCGGGACAGATGCAAGAGACCCAGTACTTC
CDR3aa: CSARGPAGQMQETQYF

j_gene: TRBJ2-5
d_gene: TRBD1
abundance: .
v_gene: TRBV6-6
CDR3nt: TGTGCCAGCAGCCGACAGGGGAGAGAAGAGACCCAGTACTTC
CDR3aa: CASSRQGREETQYF

j_gene: TRBJ2-2
d_gene: .
abundance: .
v_gene: TRBV6-1
CDR3nt: TGTGCCAGCAGTCCTCAAAAAGGAGGGGCGGCCGGGGAGCTGTTTTTT
CDR3aa: CASSPQKGGAAGELFF

j_gene: TRBJ1-1
d_gene: .
abundance: once
v_gene: TRBV7-9
CDR3nt: TGTGCCAGCAGCGCCGGGGACACCAGAGACACTGAAGCTTTCTTT
CDR3aa: CASSAGDTRDTEAFF

j_gene: TRBJ2-7
d_gene: TRBD1
abundance: .
v_gene: TRBV19
CDR3nt: TGTGCCAGTAGTATCCCCTCCGACAGGGGCCCTCTCACCTACGAGCAGTACTTC
CDR3aa: CASSIPSDRGPLTYEQYF

j_gene: TRBJ1-1
d_gene: .
abundance: .
v_gene: TRBV13
CDR3nt: TGTGCCAGCAGCCAAGGGGGTAATAGGGCTGAAGCTTTCTTT
CDR3aa: CASSQGGNRAEAFF